This note documents a single T cell receptor beta chain sequence. Trimming removed 4 bases from V and 8 bases from J; junction bases left unmatched: 3. The CDR3 runs to 12 residues. CDR1 LGHDT and CDR2 YNNKEL come from the germline V gene (reference sequence). The data belong to a study of blood T cell repertoires in COVID-19. Original processing methods: Reference gene primer amplification yielded estimated nucleated cell counts. Some clones are missing from TCRdb's copy, which holds only in-frame ones; the method was immunoSEQ multiplex PCR. From that table come the V and J calls and clone size; the DNA was used to work out D and trimming. The data hold 200,000 to 300,000 clones, with 86% observed a single time.

The sequencing input was peripheral blood. This clonotype was obtained from a woman in her sixties or seventies who had recovered from COVID-19. The chain couples TRBV3-1 (or the pseudogene TRBV3-2) to TRBJ1-2; 8 positions agree with TRBD1. CDR3 in amino acids: CASSLGQGGYTF. DNA for the CDR3: TGTGCCAGCAGCCTTGGACAGGGAGGCTACACCTTC.